This T cell receptor beta chain is drawn from a study of glioma-infiltrating T cells after dendritic cell vaccination. Trimming removed 5 bases at V and 8 bases at J, with 15 bases between. Germline V gives CDR1 SGHTA, CDR2 FQGNSA. The CDR3 is made up of 14 amino acids. TCRdb keeps only in-frame clones here, not all; method: immunoSEQ multiplex PCR. This sample has about 25,000 clones, with around 92% found just once. Time point here: after dendritic cell vaccination, including at tumor progression/relapse. This clone showed up just once. The sequence derives from a human donor with glioblastoma. Source: blood, taken after dendritic cell vaccination. This sequence joins TRBV7-2 and TRBJ2-2; D might be TRBD2 (5 bases). The CDR3 here is CASSRGLTGGELFF. In nucleotides, the CDR3 is TGTGCCAGCAGCCGTGGACTGACCGGGGGGGAGCTGTTTTTT.